Following are 32 T cell receptor beta chains from one sample sequenced in a study of T cell responses to AZD1222 COVID-19 vaccine. Using immunoSEQ multiplex PCR, the repertoire was profiled, and TCRdb retains in-frame clones only, with some absent. The sample carries roughly 180,000 clones, approximately 95% recorded once. Sequenced here: peripheral blood, sampled 28 days after the second dose of the MenACWY control vaccine. The receptors shown here come from an adult who received the MenACWY meningococcal vaccine as a control.

The genes are TRBV24-1 and TRBJ2-7; tentative D call: TRBD1 (7 bases). Deletions cut 5 bases from V and 2 bases from J, with 15 bases between. The CDR3 consists of 15 residues. Germline V CDR1 and CDR2: KGHDR, SFDVKD. The CDR3 DNA follows: TGTGCCACCAGTGTGCGGAGGGGGCAAACCTACGAGCAGTACTTC. It encodes CATSVRRGQTYEQYF.

V usage is TRBV7-2 and J usage is TRBJ1-1; TRBD1 is a possible D gene (6 bases). The CDR3 spans 15 residues. Germline loops: CDR1 SGHTA, CDR2 FQGNSA. V lost 1 base, J lost 5 bases, and 14 bases lay in between. This CDR3 reads CASSLVGGAGTEAFF. The CDR3 DNA reads TGTGCCAGCAGCTTAGTTGGGGGGGCCGGAACTGAAGCTTTCTTT.

The chain recombines TRBV29-1 with TRBJ1-1; no definite D call. V lost 7 bases to trimming and J lost 2 bases, with 14 bases between them. There are 13 residues in the CDR3. In germline, CDR1 is SQVTM, CDR2 ANQGSEA. The CDR3 DNA sequence: TGCAGCGGTAACTTACGGGCCAACACTGAAGCTTTCTTT. It codes for CSGNLRANTEAFF.

CDR3 protein: CASSYGMNTEAFF. CDR3 in DNA: TGTGCCAGCAGCTATGGGATGAACACTGAAGCTTTCTTT. The chain employs TRBV2 and TRBJ1-1; D is undetermined. Trimming took off 6 bases at V and 0 bases at J, with 8 bases between the two ends. In germline, CDR1 is SNHLY, CDR2 FYNNEI. The CDR3 runs to 13 residues.

This chain joins TRBV24-1 and TRBJ2-1; 12 positions match TRBD1. The CDR3 has 16 residues. Germline V gives CDR1 KGHDR, CDR2 SFDVKD. V lost 9 bases, J lost 6 bases, and 11 bases stayed unmatched. The DNA of the CDR3 is TGTGCCACCTCCCGCGACGGGACAGGGGGCGGCAATGAGCAGTTCTTC. This encodes CATSRDGTGGGNEQFF.

This chain links TRBV7-2 with TRBJ1-3; D unclear. This CDR3 is 14 amino acids long. Trimming shortened V by 5 bases and J by 2 bases, and 10 bases separated the two germline ends. CDR1 and CDR2 from the germline V gene are SGHTA and FQGNSA. CDR3: CASSPREAGNTIYF. CDR3 DNA: TGTGCCAGCAGCCCGCGGGAGGCTGGAAACACCATATATTTT.

J is TRBJ2-3 and V is TRBV6-5; 10 nucleotides agree with TRBD2. V trimming: 4 bases; J trimming: 0 bases; junction bases outside the gene matches: 4. The length of the CDR3 is 16 residues. Germline V lookup: CDR1 MNHEY, CDR2 SVGAGI. CDR3 sequence reads: CASSSRTSGSTDTQYF. CDR3 bases: TGTGCCAGCAGTTCCCGGACTAGCGGTAGCACAGATACGCAGTATTTT.

The gene calls are TRBV6-6 and TRBJ1-4; D unclear. The V gene's germline CDR1 is MNHNY and CDR2 SVGAGI (reference sequence). V dropped 2 bases and J dropped 13 bases, with 8 bases sitting between them. The CDR3 is 11 amino acids. The CDR3 DNA follows: TGTGCCAGCAGTTACCGGTCAGGACTGTTTTTT. Translating gives CASSYRSGLFF.

In nucleotides, the CDR3 is TGCGCCAGCAGCCAATCCGGGGACATCCAGGCCTACGAGCAGTACTTC. Translation: CASSQSGDIQAYEQYF. The V and J genes are TRBV4-1 and TRBJ2-7, with D possibly TRBD1 on 6 matching bases. From germline, CDR1 is MGHRA and CDR2 YSYEKL. The V gene lost 2 bases and the J gene lost 2 bases, with 16 bases spanning the gap. The CDR3 length is 16 residues.

The chain links TRBV3-1 (or the pseudogene TRBV3-2) to TRBJ2-5; 13 bases map to TRBD2. Trimming cost V 2 bases and J 1 base; bases outside gene matches: 7. Germline loops: CDR1 LGHDT, CDR2 YNNKEL (reference sequence). The CDR3 length is 18 residues. The CDR3: CASSQPKTSGGIQETQYF. The CDR3 DNA follows: TGTGCCAGCAGCCAACCCAAGACTAGCGGGGGGATCCAAGAGACCCAGTACTTC.

The rearrangement links TRBV11-2 to TRBJ1-5, with 8 bases aligning to TRBD1. The V gene end was trimmed by 5 bases and the J gene end by 1 base; junction bases not matched to a gene: 7. The CDR3 runs to 16 residues. Germline lookup yields CDR1 SGHAT and CDR2 FQNNGV. The CDR3 protein is CASSKTGAGSNQPQHF. The CDR3 coding sequence is TGTGCCAGCAGCAAGACAGGGGCGGGGAGCAATCAGCCCCAGCATTTT.

This sequence joins TRBV30 and TRBJ2-7; no definite D call. There are 15 residues in the CDR3. Germline loops: CDR1 GTSNPN, CDR2 SVGIG (reference sequence). V was shortened by 4 bases and J by 2 bases, with 18 bases between the two germline ends. The CDR3 coding sequence is TGTGCCTGGACAACCCCCGGGTCTACCACCTACGAGCAGTACTTC. Protein sequence: CAWTTPGSTTYEQYF.

This clone was counted a single time. The CDR3 spells CASSFDSYDSYNEQFF. The DNA of the CDR3 is TGTGCCAGCAGCTTTGACAGCTATGACTCCTACAATGAGCAGTTCTTC. The chain carries TRBV5-4 and TRBJ2-1; tentatively, D is TRBD1 (5 bases). V was trimmed by 2 bases and J by 0 bases, leaving 12 bases between them. Per germline, CDR1 SGHNT and CDR2 YYREEE (reference sequence). The CDR3 length is 16 residues.

This clone was seen only once. V is TRBV2 and J is TRBJ1-2; D is undetermined. CDR1 is SNHLY and CDR2 is FYNNEI in the germline V gene. CDR3 size: 13 residues. Trimming removed 2 bases from V and 9 bases from J, with 13 bases in between. The CDR3 loop is CASSEISRDRYTF. The CDR3 DNA follows: TGTGCCAGCAGTGAAATTTCCCGGGATCGCTACACCTTC. Together with reference TRBV2 and TRBJ1-2, the CDR3 gives the full variable domain: EPEVTQTPSHQVTQMGQEVILRCVPISNHLYFYWYRQILGQKVEFLVSFYNNEISEKSEIFDDQFSVERPDGSNFTLKIRSTKLEDSAMYFCASSEISRDRYTFGSGTRLTVV.

This clone appeared a single time. V and J are TRBV5-1 and TRBJ2-2, with D uncertain. The CDR3 runs to 15 residues. Germline CDR1 reads SGHRS; CDR2 reads YFSETQ. V lost 0 bases and J 3 bases, leaving 9 bases between the germline ends. CDR3 nucleotide sequence: TGCGCCAGCAGCTTGGGGCGGCCTCACACCGGGGAGCTGTTTTTT. Translating it yields CASSLGRPHTGELFF.

The chain couples TRBV19 to TRBJ1-4; D gene ambiguous. V was shortened by 5 bases and J by 6 bases, with 13 bases between the two germline ends. Germline CDR1 LNHDA, CDR2 SQIVND (reference sequence). The CDR3 is 14 amino acids. CDR3 bases: TGTGCCAGTAGTCCATTCGGGGTTCATGAAAAACTGTTTTTT. Translated: CASSPFGVHEKLFF.

V gene TRBV11-2 combines with J gene TRBJ1-3; D is unclear. The CDR3 has 16 amino acids. V lost 1 base and J lost 4, with 14 bases in between. Germline lookup yields CDR1 SGHAT and CDR2 FQNNGV. The CDR3 is CASSLVQSADGNTIYF. In DNA, the CDR3 is TGTGCCAGCAGCTTAGTTCAGTCGGCAGACGGAAACACCATATATTTT.

This chain links TRBV21-1 with TRBJ1-5. TRBV21-1 is given as a pseudogene. The CDR3 contains 15 residues. In DNA form, the CDR3 reads TGTGCCAGCAGCAAAGTAGAGGGTAGCAATCAGCCCCAGCATTTT. It is translated as CASSKVEGSNQPQHF.

As DNA, the CDR3 is TGTGCCAGCAGCCCGGGACAGGGGGTACAAGAGACCCAGTACTTC. It yields the protein CASSPGQGVQETQYF. This rearrangement joins TRBV11-2 to TRBJ2-5, with 11 bases lining up with TRBD1. Germline loops: CDR1 SGHAT, CDR2 FQNNGV. V dropped 5 bases and J dropped 2; count of bases not matched to a gene: 4. The length of the CDR3 is 15 residues.

A word on this clone: At one end the junction does not follow the germline gene, possibly because of a read error. The chain joins TRBV19 to TRBJ1-2, with 9 bases aligning to TRBD1. Per the germline V gene, CDR1 is LNHDA and CDR2 is SQIVND (reference sequence). The CDR3 consists of 13 residues. For the CDR3, the DNA is TGTGCCAGTACACCCCGGACAGGGGCCCATCGCTACTTC. This gives the protein CASTPRTGAHRYF. The full variable domain, completed using reference TRBV19 and TRBJ1-2, is DGGITQSPKYLFRKEGQNVTLSCEQNLNHDAMYWYRQDPGQGLRLIYYSQIVNDFQKGDIAEGYSVSREKKESFPLTVTSAQKNPTAFYLCASTPRTGAHRYFGSGTRLTVV.

The chain joins TRBV6-6 to TRBJ1-1; the match to TRBD1 covers 10 bases. Trimming took 6 bases from V and 5 from J; bases not matched to a gene: 3. The CDR3 is 13 amino acids. The germline CDR1 and CDR2 sequences are MNHNY and SVGAGI (reference sequence). CDR3 in amino acids: CASSWDRGTEAFF. The CDR3 nucleotides are TGTGCCAGCAGCTGGGACAGGGGAACTGAAGCTTTCTTT.

V usage is TRBV18 and J usage is TRBJ1-5; the D gene is possibly TRBD1 (6 bases). Between the trimmed V and J ends, which lost 6 bases and 4 bases, there was a span of 13 bases. The germline CDR1 and CDR2 sequences are KGHSH and LQKENI. The CDR3 totals 14 residues. As DNA, the CDR3 is TGTGCCAGCTCCTACGGTCAGGGGAATCAGCCCCAGCATTTT. This sequence encodes CASSYGQGNQPQHF.

The chain links TRBV25-1 to TRBJ1-2, with 7 bases matching TRBD1. Germline V gene lookup returns CDR1 MGHDK and CDR2 SYGVNS. After removal of 10 bases from V and 4 bases from J, the junction contained 9 bases not matched to a gene. CDR3 length: 13 amino acids. The CDR3 sequence: CATQTGVGYGYTF. Here the CDR3 DNA reads TGTGCCACCCAAACAGGGGTGGGCTATGGCTACACCTTC.

This chain connects TRBV11-2 to TRBJ2-7; perhaps TRBD2 as D (6 bases). V dropped 3 bases and J dropped 2 bases, with 23 bases sitting between them. In germline, CDR1 is SGHAT, CDR2 FQNNGV. The CDR3 is 18 residues long. As DNA, the CDR3 is TGTGCCAGCAGCTTCCCAGGGTCGAAAAGGGGACTGGCCTACGAGCAGTACTTC. Its translation: CASSFPGSKRGLAYEQYF. The variable domain in full, with the rest retrieved from reference TRBV11-2 and TRBJ2-7, is EAGVAQSPRYKIIEKRQSVAFWCNPISGHATLYWYQQILGQGPKLLIQFQNNGVVDDSQLPKDRFSAERLKGVDSTLKIQPAKLEDSAVYLCASSFPGSKRGLAYEQYFGPGTRLTVT.

This chain joins TRBV3-1 (or the pseudogene TRBV3-2) and TRBJ1-2; TRBD1 agrees at 8 bases. This CDR3 region has 14 residues. V lost 1 base to trimming and J lost 2 bases; unmatched junction nucleotides: 0. Per germline, CDR1 LGHDT and CDR2 YNNKEL (reference sequence). Written as DNA, the CDR3 is TGTGCCAGCAGCCAAGGACAGGGGAACTATGGCTACACCTTC. Translating gives CASSQGQGNYGYTF.

The rearrangement joins TRBV5-1 to TRBJ2-5; D remains unclear. Trimming removed 1 base at V and 2 bases at J, with 12 bases between. Germline CDR1 SGHRS, CDR2 YFSETQ. This CDR3 has 15 residues. This chain's CDR3 is CASSLTPSAQETQYF. The DNA of the CDR3 is TGCGCCAGCAGCTTGACACCATCAGCTCAAGAGACCCAGTACTTC.

The chain recombines TRBV12-5 with TRBJ1-1; no reliable D call. Trimming left V 4 bases short and J 4 bases short, with 10 bases between. Germline V gene sequence: CDR1 LGHNT, CDR2 FRNRAP. The CDR3 contains 13 residues. The CDR3 spells CASGSERGTEAFF. In DNA form, the CDR3 reads TGTGCTAGTGGTTCCGAACGGGGCACTGAAGCTTTCTTT.

The V call is TRBV6-6, the J call TRBJ1-1; D remains ambiguous. The V gene lost 4 bases and the J gene lost 4 bases, with 13 bases spanning the gap. The CDR3 has 14 amino acids. Germline lookup yields CDR1 MNHNY and CDR2 SVGAGI (reference sequence). The CDR3 DNA sequence: TGTGCCAGCAGTTCCGTACAGTTTGGCACTGAAGCTTTCTTT. Its protein is CASSSVQFGTEAFF.

This clone was recorded only once. J is TRBJ2-3 and V is TRBV27; perhaps TRBD2 as D (5 bases). The CDR3 has 16 residues. V was pared by 3 bases and J by 0 bases, with 13 bases between. Germline V gene lookup returns CDR1 MNHEY and CDR2 SMNVEV (reference sequence). The CDR3 nucleotides are TGTGCCAGCAGTTTCTCCCCCGGGAAGAGCACAGATACGCAGTATTTT. It codes for CASSFSPGKSTDTQYF.

V and J are TRBV24-1 and TRBJ1-4, with D unresolved. V was pared by 1 base and J by 8 bases, with 16 bases between. CDR3 length equals 16 residues. Per the germline V gene, CDR1 is KGHDR and CDR2 is SFDVKD. The CDR3, as DNA: TGTGCCACCAGTGATTTAAATAGGGTGGAGGGAGAAAAACTGTTTTTT. It codes for CATSDLNRVEGEKLFF.

The rearrangement uses TRBV27 and TRBJ2-2; D call uncertain. The CDR3 covers 12 residues. Trimming removed 4 bases at V and 2 bases at J, with 2 bases between. Germline V CDR1 and CDR2: MNHEY, SMNVEV (reference sequence). The CDR3 loop is CASSSNTGELFF. The CDR3 DNA reads TGTGCCAGCAGTTCTAACACCGGGGAGCTGTTTTTT.

This rearrangement joins TRBV6-5 to TRBJ1-1, with 7 nucleotides matching TRBD1. With V trimmed by 8 bases and J by 6 bases, 9 bases remained unmatched. The CDR3 runs 13 residues. Germline loops: CDR1 MNHEY, CDR2 SVGAGI. In nucleotides, the CDR3 is TGTGCCAGCGTCAGGGGTCAGGGGGCTGAAGCTTTCTTT. Amino acids: CASVRGQGAEAFF.